A single sample is the source of the 29 T cell receptor beta chains below, sequenced in a study of blood T cell repertoires in COVID-19 (dated by TCRdb to the early 2020s). The library was made by the immunoSEQ multiplex PCR assay. TCRdb holds this immuneACCESS table with in-frame rearrangements only. Some clones are missing; in checked studies, unresolved V genes explain under half, and the rest has no known cause. Present in this sample are under 300,000 clones, 80% to 95% of which were seen just once. The top ten constitute about 0.8% of the sample. Sequences were obtained from peripheral blood. The receptors originated from a man aged 25-45 years with COVID-19, enrolled during active disease.

This chain links TRBV14 with TRBJ1-1; D is undetermined. Trimming cost V 1 base and J 6 bases, with 9 bases left between them. CDR3 length: 13 amino acids. Germline values: CDR1 SGHDN, CDR2 FVKESK. CDR3 in DNA: TGTGCCAGCAGCCAAGCGTCCCCCTCTGAAGCTTTCTTT. It yields the protein CASSQASPSEAFF.

In its sample, this clone was seen once. The chain links TRBV6-1 to TRBJ2-5, with 10 bases that match TRBD2. V lost 7 bases, J lost 1 base, and 6 bases stayed unmatched. The germline gives CDR1 MNHNS, CDR2 SASEGT. The CDR3 spans 15 residues. The CDR3 DNA is TGTGCCAGCACGGGTAGCGGGGGGCTCCAAGAGACCCAGTACTTC. Translating it yields CASTGSGGLQETQYF.

The CDR3: CASSFGQGATEAFF. The CDR3 DNA is TGTGCCAGCAGCTTTGGACAGGGCGCCACTGAAGCTTTCTTT. The chain is built from TRBV7-9 and TRBJ1-1; 8 bases line up with TRBD1. Looked up from germline, CDR1 is SEHNR and CDR2 is FQNEAQ (reference sequence). The trim removed 3 bases at V and 4 bases at J, leaving 4 bases unmatched. The CDR3 spans 14 residues. Supplemented by reference TRBV7-9 and TRBJ1-1, the full variable domain reads DTGVSQNPRHKITKRGQNVTFRCDPISEHNRLYWYRQTLGQGPEFLTYFQNEAQLEKSRLLSDRFSAERPKGSFSTLEIQRTEQGDSAMYLCASSFGQGATEAFFGQGTRLTVV.

The genes are TRBV19 and TRBJ2-7; unclear D gene. Trimming left V 3 bases short and J 6 bases short, with 6 bases between. In germline, CDR1 is LNHDA, CDR2 SQIVND (reference sequence). The CDR3 totals 11 residues. The CDR3 protein is CASSMYSEQYF. The CDR3 nucleotides are TGTGCCAGTAGTATGTACTCCGAGCAGTACTTC.

This clone was picked up one time. The chain combines TRBV5-6 with TRBJ1-1, with 9 bases fitting TRBD1. The J segment lost 1 base and the V segment lost 4 bases, leaving 5 bases of the junction unmatched. From germline, CDR1 is SGHDT and CDR2 YYEEEE. The CDR3 contains 15 residues. CDR3 region: CASSLRQGGNTEAFF. CDR3 coding DNA: TGTGCCAGCAGCCTACGACAGGGGGGGAACACTGAAGCTTTCTTT.

The genes are TRBV4-2 and TRBJ1-3; D uncertain. Trimming removed 3 bases from V and 3 bases from J, with 24 bases in between. The CDR3 runs to 19 residues. Germline CDR1 LGHNA, CDR2 YNFKEQ. The chain's CDR3 is CASSQGYRLNLSSGNTIYF. CDR3 in DNA: TGTGCCAGCAGCCAGGGCTACAGATTGAACCTCTCGAGTGGAAACACCATATATTTT.

This rearrangement joins TRBV5-1 to TRBJ2-7; D might be TRBD2 (7 bases). V lost 0 bases and J lost 0, with 19 bases in between. The CDR3 is 18 residues long. The germline CDR1 and CDR2 sequences are SGHRS and YFSETQ. This chain's CDR3 is CASSLGWGEGHYSYEQYF. The CDR3 DNA is TGCGCCAGCAGCTTGGGATGGGGGGAGGGACACTACTCCTACGAGCAGTACTTC.

This clone has a single count. This chain uses TRBV7-2 with TRBJ1-6; D may be TRBD1 (5 bases). Germline V gene lookup returns CDR1 SGHTA and CDR2 FQGNSA. The CDR3 extends over 14 amino acids. Trimming pared 1 base from V and 10 bases from J, leaving 11 bases between. CDR3 protein: CASSLVSGESPLHF. The CDR3 DNA is TGTGCCAGCAGCTTAGTTTCGGGGGAATCACCCCTCCACTTT.

The gene calls are TRBV5-6 and TRBJ2-7; D is ambiguous. Germline-derived CDR1 and CDR2 are SGHDT and YYEEEE. Deletions cut 0 bases from V and 0 bases from J, with 7 bases between. This CDR3 comprises 14 residues. The CDR3 is CASSLDIYSYEQYF. CDR3 in DNA: TGTGCCAGCAGCTTGGACATTTACTCCTACGAGCAGTACTTC. Using reference TRBV5-6 and TRBJ2-7 for the parts outside the CDR3, the full variable domain is DAGVTQSPTHLIKTRGQQVTLRCSPKSGHDTVSWYQQALGQGPQFIFQYYEEEERQRGNFPDRFSGHQFPNYSSELNVNALLLGDSALYLCASSLDIYSYEQYFGPGTRLTVT.

The chain is built from TRBV19 and TRBJ1-2; TRBD1 might be the D (5 bases). V was trimmed by 9 bases and J by 4 bases, leaving 21 bases between them. This CDR3 region has 15 residues. Germline CDR1 and CDR2: LNHDA and SQIVND (reference sequence). The CDR3 loop is CASLPTVSLVYGYTF. CDR3 sequence (DNA): TGTGCCAGCCTTCCGACAGTCTCCCTCGTCTATGGCTACACCTTC.

This clone is a singleton in its sample. The chain couples TRBV30 to TRBJ1-1; D gene ambiguous. This CDR3 has 15 residues. The germline V gene encodes CDR1 GTSNPN and CDR2 SVGIG (reference sequence). The V end was cut by 3 bases, the J end by 2 bases, with 16 bases between. CDR3 bases: TGTGCCTGGAGGGACTTTAAAAGAAAAAACACTGAAGCTTTCTTT. This codes for CAWRDFKRKNTEAFF.

This sequence joins TRBV3-1 (or the pseudogene TRBV3-2) and TRBJ1-1; D call uncertain. CDR3 length equals 16 residues. Trimming took 0 bases from V and 0 from J, leaving 11 bases between them. From germline, CDR1 is LGHDT and CDR2 YNNKEL (reference sequence). DNA for the CDR3: TGTGCCAGCAGCCAAGATGAGGAGAGCCTGAACACTGAAGCTTTCTTT. It yields the protein CASSQDEESLNTEAFF.

V and J are TRBV11-2 and TRBJ2-1; D is unresolved. The CDR3 is made up of 12 amino acids. V was cut by 3 bases and J by 8 bases, with 8 bases left in between. Germline-derived CDR1 and CDR2 are SGHAT and FQNNGV. The CDR3 spells CASSFESHEQFF. CDR3 bases: TGTGCCAGCAGCTTCGAGTCGCATGAGCAGTTCTTC.

CDR3 in amino acids: CASSAPRQVNEKLFF. The CDR3, as DNA: TGTGCCAGCAGCGCCCCCCGACAGGTCAATGAAAAACTGTTTTTT. This chain joins TRBV11-2 and TRBJ1-4; D possibly corresponds to TRBD1 (6 bases). Germline assignment: CDR1 SGHAT and CDR2 FQNNGV. V lost 5 bases and J lost 5, with 15 bases in between. The CDR3 totals 15 residues.

This clone occurred once. The chain has TRBV7-9 and TRBJ1-2; D remains ambiguous. V lost 5 bases and J lost 4, with 14 bases in between. The CDR3 runs to 14 residues. CDR1 is SEHNR and CDR2 is FQNEAQ in the germline V gene (reference sequence). Here the CDR3 DNA reads TGTGCCAGCAGCCCAATAATTAACACCTATGGCTACACCTTC. Protein product: CASSPIINTYGYTF.

The V call is TRBV4-1, the J call TRBJ1-6; 8 nucleotides match TRBD1. From germline, CDR1 is MGHRA and CDR2 YSYEKL. V lost 4 bases and J lost 8; bases outside the gene matches: 7. This CDR3 is 15 amino acids long. This CDR3 is CASSPPGQGHSPLHF. CDR3 DNA: TGCGCCAGCAGCCCGCCCGGACAGGGCCATTCACCCCTCCACTTT.

The chain joins TRBV27 to TRBJ2-3; 8 nucleotides line up with TRBD1. The CDR3 extends over 16 amino acids. V was clipped by 6 bases and J by 2 bases; unmatched bases: 10. CDR1 MNHEY and CDR2 SMNVEV come from the germline V gene (reference sequence). CDR3 amino acids: CASRYRTGQATDTQYF. The CDR3 DNA follows: TGTGCCAGCAGATACAGAACGGGACAGGCCACAGATACGCAGTATTTT.

The chain joins TRBV30 to TRBJ1-6, with D possibly matching TRBD1 (5 bases). The V end was cut by 8 bases, the J end by 8 bases, with 19 bases between. This CDR3 has 14 residues. Germline lookup yields CDR1 GTSNPN and CDR2 SVGIG (reference sequence). CDR3 sequence: CATNQGMGYSPLHF. As DNA, the CDR3 is TGTGCCACAAACCAGGGTATGGGGTATTCACCCCTCCACTTT.

The gene calls are TRBV4-1 and TRBJ2-7, with D hard to call. V was clipped by 2 bases and J by 4 bases, with 12 bases between them. Germline V lookup: CDR1 MGHRA, CDR2 YSYEKL. The length of the CDR3 is 14 residues. CDR3 sequence: CASSQHVRNYEQYF. CDR3 coding DNA: TGCGCCAGCAGCCAACACGTCAGAAATTACGAGCAGTACTTC.

V and J are TRBV27 and TRBJ1-1; D might be TRBD1 (5 bases). V gave up 2 bases and J gave up 5 bases, with 12 bases separating them. This CDR3 is built from 14 residues. Germline V gene sequence: CDR1 MNHEY, CDR2 SMNVEV (reference sequence). The DNA of the CDR3 is TGTGCCAGCAGTTTAATGCAGGGAGGGACTGAAGCTTTCTTT. It encodes CASSLMQGGTEAFF.

This chain uses TRBV23-1 with TRBJ1-1; D possibly corresponds to TRBD1 (6 bases). TRBV23-1 is noted as an ORF with a role that remains uncertain. Trimming took off 3 bases at V and 4 bases at J, with 36 bases between the two ends. This CDR3 is built from 22 residues. The DNA for the CDR3 is TGCGCCAGCAGTCATTCACGGGACCTTGGGGGGGGCGTAAATTTTATAAGCACTGAAGCTTTCTTT. It translates to CASSHSRDLGGGVNFISTEAFF.

This clone was counted once. The V gene is TRBV25-1, the J gene TRBJ2-3; 9 bases agree with TRBD2. The length of the CDR3 is 15 residues. After removal of 5 bases from V and 4 bases from J, the junction contained 7 bases not matched to a gene. Germline V gives CDR1 MGHDK, CDR2 SYGVNS. In nucleotides, the CDR3 is TGTGCCAGCAGTATCCTAGCGGGGCGGGCAGATACGCAGTATTTT. Translating gives CASSILAGRADTQYF.

The chain is built from TRBV4-1 and TRBJ1-1, with no clear D. Trimming removed 0 bases from V and 3 bases from J, with 14 bases in between. The CDR3 spans 16 residues. Germline values: CDR1 MGHRA, CDR2 YSYEKL. This CDR3 reads CASSQDIRVKHTEAFF. CDR3 in DNA: TGCGCCAGCAGCCAAGATATACGGGTGAAACACACTGAAGCTTTCTTT.

This clone has just a few counts. This chain joins TRBV9 and TRBJ2-1; 11 bases align to TRBD2. This CDR3 spans 15 amino acids. V shed 1 base and J 6 bases; nucleotides not matched to a gene: 3. The germline V gene has CDR1 SGDLS and CDR2 YYNGEE. The CDR3 here is CASSVLAGGTNEQFF. Written as DNA, the CDR3 is TGTGCCAGCAGCGTACTAGCGGGGGGTACCAATGAGCAGTTCTTC.

The chain carries TRBV5-6 and TRBJ1-6; D remains ambiguous. The CDR3 is 14 residues long. CDR1 SGHDT and CDR2 YYEEEE come from the germline V gene. V lost 2 bases, J lost 7 bases, and 10 bases lay in between. CDR3 in amino acids: CASSFLTGNSPLHF. DNA for the CDR3: TGTGCCAGCAGCTTCTTGACGGGAAATTCACCCCTCCACTTT. The variable domain in full, with the rest retrieved from reference TRBV5-6 and TRBJ1-6, is DAGVTQSPTHLIKTRGQQVTLRCSPKSGHDTVSWYQQALGQGPQFIFQYYEEEERQRGNFPDRFSGHQFPNYSSELNVNALLLGDSALYLCASSFLTGNSPLHFGNGTRLTVT.

V gene TRBV29-1 combines with J gene TRBJ1-2; TRBD1 agrees at 7 bases. V lost 5 bases and J lost 2; bases outside the gene matches: 11. Germline V gene data show CDR1 as SQVTM and CDR2 as ANQGSEA. The CDR3 is made up of 15 amino acids. The CDR3 loop reads CSVTPSGQLNYGYTF. The CDR3 DNA reads as TGCAGCGTTACCCCCTCGGGACAGCTGAACTATGGCTACACCTTC.

The J gene is TRBJ2-7, the V gene TRBV18, with 8 bases that match TRBD2. This CDR3 comprises 15 residues. With V trimmed by 0 bases and J by 2 bases, 3 bases remained unmatched. The germline gives CDR1 KGHSH, CDR2 LQKENI. CDR3 sequence reads: CASSPPAGDTYEQYF. The CDR3 DNA reads as TGTGCCAGCTCACCACCAGCGGGGGATACCTACGAGCAGTACTTC.

The chain joins TRBV5-1 to TRBJ2-2, with a weak D call TRBD1 (6 bases). The CDR3 has 15 amino acids. The V end was cut by 4 bases, the J end by 2 bases, with 12 bases between. Germline lookup yields CDR1 SGHRS and CDR2 YFSETQ. CDR3 in DNA: TGCGCCAGCAGCCGGACAGACTTTAACACCGGGGAGCTGTTTTTT. Translated, it gives CASSRTDFNTGELFF.

The rearrangement uses TRBV19 and TRBJ2-3; tentative D call: TRBD1 (6 bases). Trimming cost V 4 bases and J 6 bases, with 14 bases left between them. Germline loops: CDR1 LNHDA, CDR2 SQIVND (reference sequence). CDR3 length: 14 amino acids. CDR3 region: CASSTGATRDTQYF. DNA for the CDR3: TGTGCCAGTAGTACAGGGGCCACTCGGGATACGCAGTATTTT.